This T cell receptor beta chain was sequenced during a study of radiotherapy plus CTLA-4 blockade in lung cancer. CDR3 length: 13 amino acids. Trimming pared 7 bases from V and 6 bases from J, leaving 14 bases between. Germline V lookup: CDR1 SNHLY, CDR2 FYNNEI. On this clone: The target antigen is unknown.

Study-level results: Interferon-beta, together with early blood T cell clone dynamics, reportedly best predicted response.

TCRdb's copy holds only in-frame clones and misses some; the assay was immunoSEQ multiplex PCR. The table lists tens of thousands of clones, 77% of them singletons. The chain employs TRBV2 and TRBJ2-3; unclear D gene. This TCR was sampled from a human donor with non-small cell lung cancer whose response to radiotherapy plus ipilimumab could not be evaluated. The sample here was peripheral blood, taken from a patient treated with radiotherapy plus ipilimumab. The CDR3 loop is CASTWIPGDTQYF. CDR3 DNA: TGTGCCAGCACTTGGATACCCGGGGATACGCAGTATTTT.